This entry describes one TCR beta chain. Produced via immunoSEQ multiplex PCR; TCRdb's table is partial and in-frame only. Of 35,000 to 50,000 clones detected, over 85% appear once; the ten largest clones hold roughly 0.61%. From germline, CDR1 is MGHRA and CDR2 YSYEKL. The CDR3 covers 16 residues. V was pared by 3 bases and J by 8 bases, with 6 bases of the junction left unmatched. This sample is part of a study of T cell changes during pregnancy in multiple sclerosis. The TCR originated in a female donor with multiple sclerosis, enrolled in a pregnancy study. This chain uses TRBV4-1 with TRBJ2-1, with 14 positions matching TRBD2. The material was CD4+ T cells from peripheral blood mononuclear cells, obtained in the first trimester of pregnancy. CDR3 protein: CASSQPTSGRDHEQFF. The CDR3 bases are TGCGCCAGCAGCCAGCCGACTAGCGGGAGGGACCATGAGCAGTTCTTC.